This passage covers 21 T cell receptor beta chains from one sample sequenced in a study of blood T cell repertoires in COVID-19. The repertoire was sequenced with immunoSEQ multiplex PCR; TCRdb's copy has only in-frame clones and lacks some. There are about 260,000 clones in the sample; roughly 88% occur only once, and more than 2% lies in the top ten. The sample consisted of PBMCs or T cells enriched from blood (not recorded which). Receptors originate from a woman aged 45-65 years who had recovered from COVID-19.

The chain carries TRBV30 and TRBJ1-5; 7 bases map to TRBD1. Germline CDR1 is GTSNPN and CDR2 is SVGIG (reference sequence). Trimming cost V 0 bases and J 4 bases; bases outside gene matches: 6. The CDR3 covers 15 residues. CDR3 DNA sequence: TGTGCCTGGAGTGTGTCGACAGGGCAAAATCAGCCCCAGCATTTT. Protein: CAWSVSTGQNQPQHF.

V usage is TRBV5-5 and J usage is TRBJ2-2, with a possible D match to TRBD1 (5 bases). V was pared by 9 bases and J by 2 bases, with 14 bases between. CDR3 length: 14 amino acids. The germline V gene has CDR1 SGHKS and CDR2 YYEKEE (reference sequence). This chain's CDR3 is CATRYRRNTGELFF. The DNA of the CDR3 is TGTGCCACCCGATACAGGAGAAACACCGGGGAGCTGTTTTTT.

Regarding this clone: Distinct nucleotide sequences in the sample also encode this CDR3. The chain uses TRBV4-3 and TRBJ2-7, with 7 bases that match TRBD1. The V and J ends lost 4 bases and 0 bases, in that order; junction bases with no gene match: 3. This CDR3 has 14 amino acids. The germline gives CDR1 LGHNA, CDR2 YSLEER. DNA for the CDR3: TGCGCCAGCAGCCTGACAGGGTCCTCCTACGAGCAGTACTTC. Encoded protein: CASSLTGSSYEQYF.

The CDR3 sequence: CASSPLADTSGNTIYF. Here the CDR3 DNA reads TGTGCCAGCTCACCACTCGCGGATACCTCTGGAAACACCATATATTTT. The rearrangement joins TRBV18 to TRBJ1-3, with no clear D. The CDR3 is made up of 16 amino acids. V lost 1 base and J lost 0, with 10 bases in between. Germline assignment: CDR1 KGHSH and CDR2 LQKENI.

V usage is TRBV19 and J usage is TRBJ1-2; the match to TRBD1 covers 7 bases. This CDR3 is 15 amino acids long. Looked up from germline, CDR1 is LNHDA and CDR2 is SQIVND (reference sequence). V shed 5 bases, J shed 2 bases, and the junction held 8 bases outside the gene matches. The CDR3 nucleotides read TGTGCCAGTAGTGCCAAAGGGGGCGGCAACTATGGCTACACCTTC. This sequence encodes CASSAKGGGNYGYTF. Using reference TRBV19 and TRBJ1-2 for the parts outside the CDR3, the full variable domain is DGGITQSPKYLFRKEGQNVTLSCEQNLNHDAMYWYRQDPGQGLRLIYYSQIVNDFQKGDIAEGYSVSREKKESFPLTVTSAQKNPTAFYLCASSAKGGGNYGYTFGSGTRLTVV.

The chain joins TRBV12-3 or TRBV12-4 to TRBJ1-3; D remains unclear. The CDR3 has 13 amino acids. V was clipped by 6 bases and J by 2 bases, with 8 bases between them. In DNA, the CDR3 is TGTGCCAGCAGAGTCAGCGCTGGAAACACCATATATTTT. Its translation: CASRVSAGNTIYF.

The chain employs TRBV11-3 and TRBJ1-1, with 8 bases lining up with TRBD1. Losses at the gene ends were 5 bases for V and 6 bases for J; bases not matched to a gene: 5. Germline CDR1 and CDR2: SGHNT and YENEEA. This CDR3 spans 13 amino acids. DNA of the CDR3: TGTGCCAGCAGCAGGGGACAGGTCCCTGAAGCTTTCTTT. Its protein is CASSRGQVPEAFF.

This chain joins TRBV4-3 and TRBJ2-1; maybe TRBD2 (6 bases). Germline V gives CDR1 LGHNA, CDR2 YSLEER. The germline V and J ends were trimmed by 4 bases and 5 bases, with 18 bases remaining between them. CDR3 length equals 16 residues. The CDR3, as DNA: TGCGCCAGCAGCCCCCGATGGCGCGGGATTAACAATGAGCAGTTCTTC. It is translated as CASSPRWRGINNEQFF.

The chain is built from TRBV6-5 and TRBJ2-7; 10 nucleotides line up with TRBD1. Germline CDR1 is MNHEY and CDR2 is SVGAGI. This CDR3 region has 15 residues. Germline trimming cut 7 bases from V and 4 bases from J; bases unmatched to any gene: 10. DNA of the CDR3: TGTGCCAGCACCCCTCCGGGACAGGGGAGGTACGAGCAGTACTTC. It is translated as CASTPPGQGRYEQYF.

The rearrangement links TRBV30 to TRBJ2-1; 8 bases match TRBD2. The ends lost 4 bases at V and 4 bases at J; junction bases unmatched: 6. Germline V gene lookup returns CDR1 GTSNPN and CDR2 SVGIG (reference sequence). The CDR3 contains 14 residues. CDR3: CAWKWTSIYNEQFF. CDR3 sequence (DNA): TGTGCCTGGAAATGGACTAGCATATACAATGAGCAGTTCTTC.

The chain uses TRBV4-1 and TRBJ2-7; 10 nucleotides match TRBD1. Germline values: CDR1 MGHRA, CDR2 YSYEKL. The CDR3 length is 18 residues. The trim removed 1 base at V and 2 bases at J, leaving 11 bases unmatched. CDR3 residues: CASSQVAGQGSQTYEQYF. The CDR3 bases are TGCGCCAGCAGCCAAGTGGCGGGACAGGGGTCCCAAACCTACGAGCAGTACTTC.

The V and J genes are TRBV5-6 and TRBJ2-1; tentative D call: TRBD2 (5 bases). The CDR3 is made up of 17 amino acids. In germline, CDR1 is SGHDT, CDR2 YYEEEE. V lost 3 bases to trimming and J lost 2 bases, with 18 bases between them. In nucleotides, the CDR3 is TGTGCCAGCAGCTCGAACCCGGTCGGGAAACCCTACAATGAGCAGTTCTTC. It translates to CASSSNPVGKPYNEQFF.

The V call is TRBV10-3, the J call TRBJ2-3; TRBD1 agrees at 8 bases. The CDR3 spans 16 residues. CDR1 is ENHRY and CDR2 is SYGVKD in the germline V gene. V was pared by 0 bases and J by 4 bases, with 6 bases of the junction left unmatched. CDR3 in DNA: TGTGCCATCAGTGAGTCGTTCAGGGGGCCACCAGATACGCAGTATTTT. Residues: CAISESFRGPPDTQYF.

The rearrangement joins TRBV19 to TRBJ2-2; D is perhaps TRBD2 (6 bases). Germline V gene sequence: CDR1 LNHDA, CDR2 SQIVND (reference sequence). The CDR3 runs 17 residues. V gave up 1 base and J gave up 0 bases, with 12 bases separating them. The CDR3 here is CASSIGFAGPNTGELFF. As DNA, the CDR3 is TGTGCCAGTAGTATAGGTTTCGCGGGGCCGAACACCGGGGAGCTGTTTTTT.

The rearrangement uses TRBV5-4 and TRBJ2-1, with 16 bases matching TRBD2. Trimming at V came to 4 bases and at J to 3 bases, leaving 4 bases not matched to a gene. The germline V gene has CDR1 SGHNT and CDR2 YYREEE (reference sequence). This CDR3 spans 17 amino acids. The CDR3 DNA follows: TGTGCCAGCAGCGGGGGACTAGCGGGAGGGATCTACAATGAGCAGTTCTTC. Protein: CASSGGLAGGIYNEQFF.

The chain uses TRBV6-2 or TRBV6-3 and TRBJ2-2; 9 bases are shared with TRBD1. The CDR3 has 17 amino acids. Losses at the gene ends were 5 bases for V and 0 bases for J; bases not matched to a gene: 7. The germline V gene encodes CDR1 MNHEY and CDR2 SVGEGT. Written as DNA, the CDR3 is TGTGCCAGCAGTCGGGGACAGGGCTCCACGAACACCGGGGAGCTGTTTTTT. It is translated as CASSRGQGSTNTGELFF.

The V and J genes are TRBV10-2 and TRBJ2-2, with 14 bases identical to TRBD2. The CDR3 loop spans 17 amino acids. Germline V lookup: CDR1 WSHSY, CDR2 SAAADI. V gave up 6 bases and J gave up 1 base; unmatched junction bases: 4. CDR3 amino acids: CASRGLAGVGNTGELFF. In DNA, the CDR3 is TGCGCCAGCAGGGGACTAGCGGGAGTTGGGAACACCGGGGAGCTGTTTTTT.

Only one count was recorded for this clone. The chain joins TRBV30 to TRBJ1-5; TRBD1 might be the D (5 bases). V lost 1 base to trimming and J lost 0 bases, with 16 bases between them. Germline V CDR1 and CDR2: GTSNPN, SVGIG (reference sequence). CDR3 length: 17 residues. CDR3: CAWSGGGGVYSNQPQHF. Written as DNA, the CDR3 is TGTGCCTGGAGTGGGGGCGGAGGGGTCTATAGCAATCAGCCCCAGCATTTT.

This clone was detected a few times. V usage is TRBV7-8 and J usage is TRBJ2-1, with D possibly matching TRBD1 (6 bases). In germline, CDR1 is SGHVS, CDR2 FQNEAQ. CDR3 length equals 17 residues. V was pared by 0 bases and J by 4 bases, with 16 bases between. The CDR3 nucleotides are TGTGCCAGCAGCTTAGCGACGGCCAGGGGCATTTACAATGAGCAGTTCTTC. Translated: CASSLATARGIYNEQFF.

The V and J genes are TRBV4-3 and TRBJ2-6; D gene ambiguous. Trimming left V 4 bases short and J 2 bases short, with 12 bases between. From germline, CDR1 is LGHNA and CDR2 YSLEER. The CDR3 contains 16 residues. The CDR3 DNA is TGCGCCAGCAGCCCAGAGCCCGGTGCTGGGGCCAACGTCCTGACTTTC. This codes for CASSPEPGAGANVLTF.

The chain links TRBV14 to TRBJ2-3; 7 bases line up with TRBD1. The CDR3 is 16 amino acids. Germline V gene lookup returns CDR1 SGHDN and CDR2 FVKESK. J was trimmed by 0 bases and V by 4 bases; bases with no gene match: 7. This CDR3 reads CASSLPGQLSTDTQYF. CDR3 nucleotides: TGTGCCAGCAGCCTCCCGGGACAGCTTAGCACAGATACGCAGTATTTT.